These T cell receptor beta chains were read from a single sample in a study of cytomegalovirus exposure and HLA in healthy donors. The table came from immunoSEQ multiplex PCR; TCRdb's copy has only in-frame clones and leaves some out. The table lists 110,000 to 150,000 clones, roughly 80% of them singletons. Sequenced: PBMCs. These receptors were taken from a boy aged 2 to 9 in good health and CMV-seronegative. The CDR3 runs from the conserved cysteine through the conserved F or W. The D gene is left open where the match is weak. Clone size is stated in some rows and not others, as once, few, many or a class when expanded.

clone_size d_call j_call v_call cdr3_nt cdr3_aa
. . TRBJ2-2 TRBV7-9 TGTTCCAGCAGCTTAACCCAGGGTTATCTCGGGGAGCTGTTTTTT CSSSLTQGYLGELFF
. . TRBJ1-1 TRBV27 TGTGCCAGCAGTTACTTGGGAGATCACACTGAAGCTTTCTTT CASSYLGDHTEAFF
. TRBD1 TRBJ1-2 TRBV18 TGTGCCAGCTCACCTAAGACAGGGGGCTCGGATGGCTACACCTTC CASSPKTGGSDGYTF
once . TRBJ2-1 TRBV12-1 TGTGCCAGCAGCTTTACCCCCAGGACAGGGAGTGAATGGTGGTCCTACAATGAGCAGTTCTTC CASSFTPRTGSEWWSYNEQFF
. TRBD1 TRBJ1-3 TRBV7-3 TGTGCCAGCAGGGCAGGGGGGGGAAACACCATATATTTT CASRAGGGNTIYF
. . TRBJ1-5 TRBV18 TGTGCCAGCTCACCAGGGCAGCCCAATCAGCCCCAGCATTTT CASSPGQPNQPQHF
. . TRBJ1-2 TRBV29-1 TGCAGCGTTGAAGATCAGGTCAACTATGGCTACACCTTC CSVEDQVNYGYTF
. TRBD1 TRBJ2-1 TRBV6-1 TGTGCCAGTATGATGGACAGGGCCGGTGAGCAGTTCTTC CASMMDRAGEQFF
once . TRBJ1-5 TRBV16 TGTGCCAGCAGCCAATTGGCGGGGCCGTATCAGCCCCAGCATTTT CASSQLAGPYQPQHF
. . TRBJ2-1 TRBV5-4 TGTGCCAGCAGCTCGCTAGTGGTTGGTTCCTACAATGAGCAGTTCTTC CASSSLVVGSYNEQFF
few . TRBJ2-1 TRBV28 TGTGCCAGCAGCGGCCCCCGGGGCTCCTACAATGAGCAGTTCTTC CASSGPRGSYNEQFF
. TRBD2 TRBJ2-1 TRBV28 TGTGCCAGTGTGGGGGGGAGCTCCTACAATGAGCAGTTCTTC CASVGGSSYNEQFF
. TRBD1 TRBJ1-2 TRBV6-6 TGTGCCAGCAGTTACACGGACAGGCCACGGGGCTACACCTTC CASSYTDRPRGYTF
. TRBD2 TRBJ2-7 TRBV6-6 TGTGCCAGCACCGAGACTAGCACTGAGTCCTACGAGCAGTACTTC CASTETSTESYEQYF
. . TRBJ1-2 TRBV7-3 TGTGCCAGCAGCTTAATATGGGCGGGGCGGAACTATGGCTACACCTTC CASSLIWAGRNYGYTF
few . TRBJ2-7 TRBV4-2 TGTGCCAGCAGCCAAGAGGGGCGGCCGAGCTCCTACGAGCAGTACTTC CASSQEGRPSSYEQYF
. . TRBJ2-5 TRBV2 TGTGCCATTGGAGGGTTTTTGGAGACCCAGTACTTC CAIGGFLETQYF
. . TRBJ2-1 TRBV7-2 TGTGCCAGCAGCTTAGGTGTGGGGCGCCCTCAGTTCTTC CASSLGVGRPQFF
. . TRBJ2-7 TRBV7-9 TGTGCCAACAGCTTTCTCCGGGGTTCCTACGAGCAGTACTTC CANSFLRGSYEQYF
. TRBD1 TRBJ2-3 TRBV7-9 TGTGCCAGCAGCCCGTCAAGGACAGGGGGCACAGATACGCAGTATTTT CASSPSRTGGTDTQYF
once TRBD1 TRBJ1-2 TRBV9 TGTGCCAGCAGCTGGACAGGGCGGAATGGCTACACCTTC CASSWTGRNGYTF
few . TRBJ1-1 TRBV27 TGTGCCAGCAGCAGGGGTGGCACTGAAGCTTTCTTT CASSRGGTEAFF
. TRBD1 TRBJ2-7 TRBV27 TGTGCCTCCTCCGAGACAGGGGGAAACGAGCAGTACTTC CASSETGGNEQYF
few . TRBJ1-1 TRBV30 TGTGCCTGGAAGTTTCTTGGACTAATCGACACTGAAGCTTTCTTT CAWKFLGLIDTEAFF
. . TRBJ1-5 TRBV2 TGTGCCAGCAGTGAGCCCCAAGGGCGGGTGTGGAATCAGCCCCAGCATTTT CASSEPQGRVWNQPQHF
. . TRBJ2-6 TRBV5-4 TGTGCCAGCCGACCCGGAGTTCACTCTGGGGCCAACGTCCTGACTTTC CASRPGVHSGANVLTF
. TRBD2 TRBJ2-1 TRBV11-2 TGTGCCATCCAACTCTCGAGGGACAGACGCCTAGCGGGAGCCCATGAGCAGTTCTTC CAIQLSRDRRLAGAHEQFF
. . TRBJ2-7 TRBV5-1 TGCGCCAGCAGCCCTGGGCAGGGCGCCCAGTCCTACGAGCAGTACTTC CASSPGQGAQSYEQYF
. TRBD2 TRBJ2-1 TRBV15 TGTGCCACCAGCAGTAGAGGCGGGGATCATAGCGGGAGTAAGACTCTTGAGCAGTTCTTC CATSSRGGDHSGSKTLEQFF
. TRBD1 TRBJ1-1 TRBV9 TGTGCCAGCAGCGTCCGTAACGGGACAGGGGTGAGCACTGAAGCTTTCTTT CASSVRNGTGVSTEAFF
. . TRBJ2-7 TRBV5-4 TGTGCCAGCAGGGGGGGGCTTACCTACGAGCAGTACTTC CASRGGLTYEQYF
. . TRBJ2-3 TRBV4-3 TGCGCCAGCAGCCAAGTCTCTCTCCTAGGCGACACAGATACGCAGTATTTT CASSQVSLLGDTDTQYF
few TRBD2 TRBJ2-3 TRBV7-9 TGTGCCAGCAGCTCGAACCGGGGGGGCAACACAGATACGCAGTATTTT CASSSNRGGNTDTQYF
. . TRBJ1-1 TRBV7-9 TGTGCCAGCAGCCCTGACAATGCAGAGAACACTGAAGCTTTCTTT CASSPDNAENTEAFF
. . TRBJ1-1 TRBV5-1 TGCGCCAGCAGCTGGGCCACAATGAACACTGAAGCTTTCTTT CASSWATMNTEAFF
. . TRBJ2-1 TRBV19 TGTGCCAGTAGTGCCCACCACCAGCGGGCCGGCTCCTACAATGAGCAGTTCTTC CASSAHHQRAGSYNEQFF
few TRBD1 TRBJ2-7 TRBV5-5 TGTGCCAGCAGCGGTACAGGGGTCCCTCTCTACGAGCAGTACTTC CASSGTGVPLYEQYF
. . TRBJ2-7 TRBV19 TGTGCCAGTAGTGCCTTTGTAGACAGGCCCTCCTACGAGCAGTACTTC CASSAFVDRPSYEQYF
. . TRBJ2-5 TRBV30 TGTGCCTGGGGACGGACAGAACAAGAGACCCAGTACTTC CAWGRTEQETQYF
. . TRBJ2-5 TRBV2 TGTGCCAGCAGCCGGGACAAACAAGAGACCCAGTACTTC CASSRDKQETQYF
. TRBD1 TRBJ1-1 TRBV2 TGTGCCATCCGACAGGGGAGCTTAGCGAACACTGAAGCTTTCTTT CAIRQGSLANTEAFF
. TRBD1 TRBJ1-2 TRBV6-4 TGTGCCAGCAGTGACGACAGGGGCTATGGCTACACCTTC CASSDDRGYGYTF
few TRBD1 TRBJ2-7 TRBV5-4 TGTGCCAGCAGCTCGAGAGCAGGGGGCAGCTCCTACGAGCAGTACTTC CASSSRAGGSSYEQYF
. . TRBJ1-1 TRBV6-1 TGTGCCAGCAGTGTATTTTTTGAAGCTTTCTTT CASSVFFEAFF
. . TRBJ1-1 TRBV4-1 TGCGCCAGCAGCCAAGATCGAGCTGGGAACACTGAAGCTTTCTTT CASSQDRAGNTEAFF
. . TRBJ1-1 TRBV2 TGTGCCAGCAATATGAACACTGAAGCTTTCTTT CASNMNTEAFF